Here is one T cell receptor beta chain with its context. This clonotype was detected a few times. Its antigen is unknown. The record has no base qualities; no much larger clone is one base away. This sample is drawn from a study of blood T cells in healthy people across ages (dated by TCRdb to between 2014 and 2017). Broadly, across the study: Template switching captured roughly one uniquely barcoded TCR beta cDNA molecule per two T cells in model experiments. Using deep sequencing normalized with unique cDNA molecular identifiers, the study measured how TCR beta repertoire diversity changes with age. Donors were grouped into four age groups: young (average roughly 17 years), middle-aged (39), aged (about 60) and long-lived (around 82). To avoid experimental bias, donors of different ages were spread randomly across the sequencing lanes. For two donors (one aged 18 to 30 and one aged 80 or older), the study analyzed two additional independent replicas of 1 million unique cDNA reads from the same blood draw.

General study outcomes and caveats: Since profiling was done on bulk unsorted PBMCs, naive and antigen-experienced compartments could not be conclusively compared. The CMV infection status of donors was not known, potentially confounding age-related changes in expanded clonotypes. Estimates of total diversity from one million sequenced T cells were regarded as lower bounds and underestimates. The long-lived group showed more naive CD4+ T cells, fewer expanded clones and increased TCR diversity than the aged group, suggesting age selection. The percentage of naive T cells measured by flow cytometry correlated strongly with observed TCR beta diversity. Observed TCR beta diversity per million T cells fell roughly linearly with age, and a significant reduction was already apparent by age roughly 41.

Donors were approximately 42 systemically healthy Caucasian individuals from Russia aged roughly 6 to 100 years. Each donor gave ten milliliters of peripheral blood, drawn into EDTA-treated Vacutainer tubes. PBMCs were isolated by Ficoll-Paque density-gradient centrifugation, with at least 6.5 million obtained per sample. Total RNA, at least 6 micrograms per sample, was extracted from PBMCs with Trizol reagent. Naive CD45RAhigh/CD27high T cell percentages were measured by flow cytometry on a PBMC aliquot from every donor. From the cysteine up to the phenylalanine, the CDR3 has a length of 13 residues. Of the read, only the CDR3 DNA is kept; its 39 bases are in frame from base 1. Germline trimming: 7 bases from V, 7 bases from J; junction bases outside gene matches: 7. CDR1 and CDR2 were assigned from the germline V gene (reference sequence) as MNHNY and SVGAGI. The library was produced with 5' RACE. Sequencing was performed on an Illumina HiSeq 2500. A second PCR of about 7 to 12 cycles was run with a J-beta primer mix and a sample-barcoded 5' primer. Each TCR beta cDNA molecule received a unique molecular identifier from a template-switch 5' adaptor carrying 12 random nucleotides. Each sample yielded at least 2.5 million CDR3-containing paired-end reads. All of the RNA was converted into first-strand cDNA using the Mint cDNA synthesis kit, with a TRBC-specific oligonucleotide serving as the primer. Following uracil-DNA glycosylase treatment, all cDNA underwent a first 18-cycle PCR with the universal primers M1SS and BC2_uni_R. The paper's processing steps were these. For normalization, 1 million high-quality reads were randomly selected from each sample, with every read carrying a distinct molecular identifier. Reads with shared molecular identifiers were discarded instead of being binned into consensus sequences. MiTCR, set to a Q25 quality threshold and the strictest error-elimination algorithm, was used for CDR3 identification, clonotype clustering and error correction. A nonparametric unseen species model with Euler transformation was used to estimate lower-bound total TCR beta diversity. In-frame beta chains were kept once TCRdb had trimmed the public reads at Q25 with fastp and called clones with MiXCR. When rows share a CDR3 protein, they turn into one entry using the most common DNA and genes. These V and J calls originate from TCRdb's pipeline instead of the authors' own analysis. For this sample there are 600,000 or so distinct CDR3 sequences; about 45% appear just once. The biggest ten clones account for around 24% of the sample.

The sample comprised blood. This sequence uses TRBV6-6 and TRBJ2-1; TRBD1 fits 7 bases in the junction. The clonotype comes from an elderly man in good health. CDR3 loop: CASTGQVRNEQFF. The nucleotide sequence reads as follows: TGTGCCAGCACCGGACAGGTCAGGAATGAGCAGTTCTTC.